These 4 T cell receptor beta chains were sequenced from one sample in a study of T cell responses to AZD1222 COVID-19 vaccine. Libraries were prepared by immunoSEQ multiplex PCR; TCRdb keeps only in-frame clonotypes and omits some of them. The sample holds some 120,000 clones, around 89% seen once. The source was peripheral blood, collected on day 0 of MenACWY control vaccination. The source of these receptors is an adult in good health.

CDR3 coding DNA: TGCGCCAGCAGCGGACAGGGTCTTGACGAGCAGTACTTC. Encoded protein: CASSGQGLDEQYF. The chain combines TRBV5-1 with TRBJ2-7; the match to TRBD1 covers 8 bases. The CDR3 is 13 amino acids. The germline CDR1 and CDR2 sequences are SGHRS and YFSETQ. Unmatched junction bases numbered 5, after V lost 4 bases and J lost 5 bases.

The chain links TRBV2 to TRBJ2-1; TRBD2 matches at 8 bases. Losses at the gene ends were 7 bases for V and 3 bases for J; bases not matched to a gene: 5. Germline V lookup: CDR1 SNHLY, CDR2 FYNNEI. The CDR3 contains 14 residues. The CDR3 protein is CASKTSGDYNEQFF. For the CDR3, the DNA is TGTGCCAGCAAAACTAGCGGAGACTACAATGAGCAGTTCTTC.

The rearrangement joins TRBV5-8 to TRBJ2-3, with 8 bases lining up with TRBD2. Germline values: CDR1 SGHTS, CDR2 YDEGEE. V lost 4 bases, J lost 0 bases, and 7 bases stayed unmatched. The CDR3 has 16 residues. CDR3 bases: TGTGCCAGCAGCCCGTTACTAGCGGCTAGCACAGATACGCAGTATTTT. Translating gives CASSPLLAASTDTQYF.

For the CDR3, the DNA is TGTGCCAGCAGTCGCGGGTGGGATCAGCCCCAGCATTTT. Translated, it gives CASSRGWDQPQHF. The chain uses TRBV6-5 and TRBJ1-5; no clear D. The CDR3 extends over 13 amino acids. CDR1 and CDR2 from the germline V gene are MNHEY and SVGAGI. Trimming stripped 5 bases from V and 5 bases from J, with 10 bases between.